The 15 T cell receptor beta chains presented below share a single source sample, sequenced in a study of tumor and adjacent non-tumor tissue in lung cancer. No cell sorting was done before RNA was extracted from the tissue. TCRbeta libraries were built with three rounds of nested PCR, modified from ARM-PCR. TCRdb re-derived calls from the multiplex PCR reads in MiXCR, one entry per CDR3 protein. The sample shows under 250,000 distinct CDR3 sequences, about two thirds of them seen only once. Sequenced material: lung tumor tissue. All receptors derive from a man in his 60s with non-small cell lung cancer.

The chain employs TRBV5-1 and TRBJ2-5; 9 nucleotides align to TRBD2. Germline values: CDR1 SGHRS, CDR2 YFSETQ. J lost 3 bases, V lost 2 bases, and 5 bases had no gene match. The length of the CDR3 is 15 residues. The CDR3 sequence is CASSFYSSGEETQYF. For the CDR3, the DNA is TGCGCCAGCAGCTTCTACTCTAGCGGGGAAGAGACCCAGTACTTC.

Remarks on this clonotype: Since no conserved phenylalanine or tryptophan closes the CDR3, a read error is the likely cause. The rearrangement links TRBV11-2 to TRBJ1-1, with TRBD1 matching 8 bases. V lost 0 bases, J lost 5 bases, and 8 bases stayed unmatched. The CDR3 extends over 16 amino acids. CDR1 SGHAT and CDR2 FQNNGV come from the germline V gene. The CDR3 region is CASSLDPGGAGTEAFL. The CDR3 nucleotides are TGTGCCAGCAGCTTAGACCCAGGGGGCGCGGGTACTGAAGCTTTCTTA.

This clonotype was counted between two and nine times. The chain couples TRBV4-2 to TRBJ1-4, with D unclear. Trimming left V 5 bases short and J 0 bases short, with 10 bases between. Germline values: CDR1 LGHNA, CDR2 YNFKEQ. CDR3 length: 15 residues. CDR3 nucleotides: TGTGCCAGCAGCTCCGGTCAGTCAACTAATGAAAAACTGTTTTTT. Encoded protein: CASSSGQSTNEKLFF.

The gene calls are TRBV4-1 and TRBJ1-1; D not resolved. V lost 0 bases and J 1 base, leaving 21 bases between the germline ends. The length of the CDR3 is 19 residues. The germline V gene encodes CDR1 MGHRA and CDR2 YSYEKL. CDR3 bases: TGCGCCAGCAGCCAAGACCGAGTGATTGAGGGTCGTCCGAACACTGAAGCTTTCTTT. Its protein is CASSQDRVIEGRPNTEAFF.

To note about this clonotype: A much larger clonotype is one base distant, so this may be a read error. The chain uses TRBV6-1 and TRBJ1-5; no reliable D call. The CDR3 has 13 residues. Germline-derived CDR1 and CDR2 are MNHNS and SASEGT. The CDR3 loop is CASSVSGNQPQQF. CDR3 nucleotide sequence: TGTGCCAGCAGCGTCAGTGGCAATCAGCCCCAGCAATTT.

This clonotype was seen a single time. Mismatch with germline at one junction end may stem from a read error. The J gene is TRBJ1-1, the V gene TRBV5-1; D is unclear. Germline loops: CDR1 SGHRS, CDR2 YFSETQ. The CDR3 has 14 residues. CDR3 region: CASSVQSSGTEASF. The CDR3 DNA sequence: TGCGCCAGCAGCGTACAGAGCTCGGGCACTGAAGCTTCCTTT.

V is TRBV29-1 and J is TRBJ2-7; TRBD1 matches at 9 bases. This CDR3 has 13 residues. Germline CDR1 reads SQVTM; CDR2 reads ANQGSEA. V lost 7 bases, J lost 2 bases, and 6 bases stayed unmatched. This chain's CDR3 is CSATGTGTYEQYF. Written as DNA, the CDR3 is TGCAGCGCCACCGGGACAGGGACCTACGAGCAGTACTTC.

This sequence joins TRBV5-1 and TRBJ1-2; D is perhaps TRBD1 (5 bases). The CDR3 runs 15 residues. V lost 1 base, J lost 2 bases, and 12 bases lay in between. Germline loops: CDR1 SGHRS, CDR2 YFSETQ. The CDR3 DNA follows: TGCGCCAGCAGCTTGACCGGGGGTTTCAACTATGGCTACACCTTC. Translated: CASSLTGGFNYGYTF.

The genes are TRBV6-6 and TRBJ1-2, with 8 bases fitting TRBD1. The germline gives CDR1 MNHNY, CDR2 SVGAGI (reference sequence). With V trimmed by 4 bases and J by 4 bases, 5 bases remained unmatched. The CDR3 runs to 14 residues. CDR3 in amino acids: CASSSPGGTYGYTF. CDR3 in DNA: TGTGCCAGCAGTTCCCCAGGGGGCACCTATGGCTACACCTTC.

About this clonotype: A read error is possible here, since a much larger clone lies one base away. The J gene is TRBJ2-6, the V gene TRBV4-3; maybe TRBD2 (5 bases). Trimming removed 0 bases at V and 1 base at J, with 10 bases between. From germline, CDR1 is LGHNA and CDR2 YSLEER. This CDR3 spans 17 amino acids. For the CDR3, the DNA is TGCGCCAGCAGCCAAGAAACCGAGGGTTCTGGGGCCAACGTCCTGACTTTC. This sequence encodes CASSQETEGSGANVLTF.

A remark on this clonotype: A much larger clone lies a single base off, so this may be a read error. The chain employs TRBV29-1 and TRBJ2-5; a possible D gene is TRBD1 (5 bases). V was clipped by 4 bases and J by 5 bases, with 11 bases between them. This CDR3 has 12 amino acids. Germline V gene sequence: CDR1 SQVTM, CDR2 ANQGSEA. CDR3 amino acids: CSVGGDLETQYF. In DNA, the CDR3 is TGCAGCGTTGGGGGCGACTTGGAGACCCAGTACTTC.

With respect to this clonotype: At one end, the junction sequence differs from germline, possibly due to a read error. The gene calls are TRBV11-1 and TRBJ2-1; 9 positions agree with TRBD2. CDR3 size: 17 residues. Germline V lookup: CDR1 SGHAT, CDR2 FQDESV (reference sequence). CDR3: CAGSESYGGGAYNEQFF. Written as DNA, the CDR3 is TGTGCCGGCAGCGAATCTTATGGCGGGGGGGCTTACAATGAGCAGTTCTTC.

Many counts were recorded for this clonotype. The chain uses TRBV11-3 and TRBJ1-3; D is undetermined. The CDR3 contains 12 residues. Trimming left V 5 bases short and J 3 bases short, with 5 bases between. Looked up from germline, CDR1 is SGHNT and CDR2 is YENEEA. CDR3 DNA sequence: TGTGCCAGCAGCAAAGATGGAAACACCATATATTTT. It specifies CASSKDGNTIYF.

As for this clonotype: One end of the junction is discordant with germline, which a read error may explain. The chain uses TRBV4-2 and TRBJ2-6; D remains ambiguous. The CDR3 is 16 amino acids. From germline, CDR1 is LGHNA and CDR2 YNFKEQ. Here the CDR3 DNA reads TGTGCCAGCATCCAAGATGGGTGGGCTAGGGCCAACGTCCTGACTTTC. Encoded protein: CASIQDGWARANVLTF.

This clonotype was counted many times. The rearrangement uses TRBV20-1 and TRBJ2-5, with TRBD1 matching 7 bases. Unmatched junction bases numbered 6, after V lost 6 bases and J lost 2 bases. The CDR3 consists of 13 residues. In germline, CDR1 is DFQATT, CDR2 SNEGSKA (reference sequence). The CDR3 sequence: CSAQRTGQETQYF. CDR3 in DNA: TGCAGTGCCCAGCGGACAGGTCAAGAGACCCAGTACTTC.